This TCR beta chain is drawn from a study of T-cell reconstitution after alpha-beta-depleted transplantation in children. From germline, CDR1 is MNHNY and CDR2 SVGAGI (reference sequence). Trimming left V 8 bases short and J 0 bases short, with 8 bases between. The CDR3 has 13 residues. TCRbeta library preparation incorporated unique molecular identifiers. Using its own MiXCR run on the PCR reads, TCRdb lists one record per CDR3 protein. The table shows over 400,000 distinct CDR3 sequences, with roughly two fifths occurring only once. To note about this clonotype: Antigen: not known.

Whole-study results and caveats: From newly produced T cells came most of the T-cell counts and diversity one year after transplant. Expanded graft clones, several hundred of them, were reportedly the source of alpha-beta T cells about two months after transplant. Recipient T cells and thymic progenitors that survived gave rise to the high TCRbeta diversity observed at day 60 in some patients.

The starting material was PBMCs, obtained before TCRalphabeta/CD19-depleted stem cell transplant. This chain connects TRBV6-6 to TRBJ1-3; D might be TRBD1 (5 bases). The clonotype originates from a girl aged 2-10 years with aplastic anemia, due to receive a stem cell transplant. The CDR3 here is CASVGGSGNTIYF. CDR3 nucleotide sequence: TGTGCCAGCGTCGGGGGCTCTGGAAACACCATATATTTT.